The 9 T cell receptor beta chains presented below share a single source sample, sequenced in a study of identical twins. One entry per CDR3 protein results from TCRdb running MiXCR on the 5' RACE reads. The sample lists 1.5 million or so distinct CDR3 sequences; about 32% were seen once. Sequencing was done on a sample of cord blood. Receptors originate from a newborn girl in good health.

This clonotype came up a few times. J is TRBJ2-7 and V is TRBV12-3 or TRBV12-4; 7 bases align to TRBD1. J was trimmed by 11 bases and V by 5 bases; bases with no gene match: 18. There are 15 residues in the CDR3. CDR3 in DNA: TGTGCCAGCAGTCCCGGACAGGCCATTTTAGCGAATAAGTACTTC. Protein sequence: CASSPGQAILANKYF.

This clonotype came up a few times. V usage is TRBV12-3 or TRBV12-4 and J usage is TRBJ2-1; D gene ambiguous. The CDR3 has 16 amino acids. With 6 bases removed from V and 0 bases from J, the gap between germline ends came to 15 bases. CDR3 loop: CASSRKGWYSYNEQFF. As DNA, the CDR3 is TGTGCCAGCAGCCGAAAAGGGTGGTACTCCTACAATGAGCAGTTCTTC.

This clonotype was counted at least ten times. CDR3 sequence reads: CASSFQGFDTQYF. The CDR3 DNA sequence: TGTGCCAGCAGTTTTCAAGGGTTCGATACGCAGTATTTT. The rearrangement links TRBV27 to TRBJ2-3; D is ambiguous. Trimming shortened V by 3 bases and J by 6 bases, and 10 bases separated the two germline ends. The CDR3 contains 13 residues. Germline assignment: CDR1 MNHEY and CDR2 SMNVEV (reference sequence).

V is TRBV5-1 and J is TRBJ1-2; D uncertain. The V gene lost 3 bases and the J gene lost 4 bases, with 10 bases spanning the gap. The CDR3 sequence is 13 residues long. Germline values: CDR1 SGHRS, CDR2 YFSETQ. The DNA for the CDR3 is TGCGCCAGCAGCTCTTGGAGCAGCTATGGCTACACCTTC. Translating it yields CASSSWSSYGYTF.

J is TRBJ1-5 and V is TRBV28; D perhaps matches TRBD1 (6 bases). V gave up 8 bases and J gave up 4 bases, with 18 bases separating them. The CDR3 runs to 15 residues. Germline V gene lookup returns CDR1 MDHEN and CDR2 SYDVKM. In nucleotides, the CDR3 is TGTGCCAGCGGGGGGGGGCAGTCCGCTAATCAGCCCCAGCATTTT. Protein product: CASGGGQSANQPQHF.

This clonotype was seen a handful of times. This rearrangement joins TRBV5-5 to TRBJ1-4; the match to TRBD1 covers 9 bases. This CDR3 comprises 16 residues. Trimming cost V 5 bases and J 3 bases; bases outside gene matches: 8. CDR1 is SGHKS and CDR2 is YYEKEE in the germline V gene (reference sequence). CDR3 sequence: CASSDGQGIANEKLFF. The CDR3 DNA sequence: TGTGCCAGCAGTGACGGACAGGGGATAGCTAATGAAAAACTGTTTTTT.

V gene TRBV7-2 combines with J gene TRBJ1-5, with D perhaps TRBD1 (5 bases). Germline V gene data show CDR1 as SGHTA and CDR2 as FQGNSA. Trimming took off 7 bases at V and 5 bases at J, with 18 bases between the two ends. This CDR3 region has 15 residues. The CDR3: CASTPGHRLHQPQHF. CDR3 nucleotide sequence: TGTGCCAGCACCCCAGGCCACAGGCTCCATCAGCCCCAGCATTTT.

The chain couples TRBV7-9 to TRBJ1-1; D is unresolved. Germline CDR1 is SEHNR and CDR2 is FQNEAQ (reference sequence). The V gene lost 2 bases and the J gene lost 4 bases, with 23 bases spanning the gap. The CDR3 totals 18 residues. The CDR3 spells CASSLLVYSEESGTEAFF. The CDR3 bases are TGTGCCAGCAGCTTATTAGTATATTCGGAAGAATCAGGCACTGAAGCTTTCTTT.

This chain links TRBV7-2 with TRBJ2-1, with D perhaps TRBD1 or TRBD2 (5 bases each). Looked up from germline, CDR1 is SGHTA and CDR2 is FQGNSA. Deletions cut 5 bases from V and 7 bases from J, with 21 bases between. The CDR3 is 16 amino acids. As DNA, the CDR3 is TGTGCCAGCAGCCTGGATGGGGCTAGCACGGGAAATGAGCAGTTCTTC. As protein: CASSLDGASTGNEQFF.